A selection of T cell receptor beta chains follows, all from one sample in a study of blood T cell repertoires in COVID-19. Method: immunoSEQ multiplex PCR; TCRdb's copy keeps in-frame clones and lacks some. Altogether approximately 89,000 clones are present, about four fifths being singletons, with the ten largest covering under 20%. Material: peripheral blood. All receptors come from a human donor in a cohort sampled during active COVID-19. Both conserved end residues are part of each CDR3. The D gene is left open where the match is weak. Size values are once, few and many counts, or a class for expanded clones, and some rows have none.

clone size: few; D gene: .; V gene: TRBV19; J gene: TRBJ1-6; CDR3 DNA: TGTGCCAGTAGTACCGGAGTTTATTCACCCCTCCACTTT; CDR3 protein: CASSTGVYSPLHF
clone size: once; D gene: TRBD1; V gene: TRBV6-5; J gene: TRBJ2-7; CDR3 DNA: TGTGCCAGCAGTTCCCCGGGACAGGGGGCTTTCGAGCAGTACTTC; CDR3 protein: CASSSPGQGAFEQYF
clone size: .; D gene: TRBD1; V gene: TRBV6-6; J gene: TRBJ1-4; CDR3 DNA: TGTGCCAGCAGGGGTCAGGGGGCAGGAGAAAAACTGTTTTTT; CDR3 protein: CASRGQGAGEKLFF
clone size: .; D gene: TRBD2; V gene: TRBV19; J gene: TRBJ2-5; CDR3 DNA: TGTGCCAGTAGTATGACGCCTAGCGGGAGGGCCGTTCGGGAGACCCAGTACTTC; CDR3 protein: CASSMTPSGRAVRETQYF
clone size: .; D gene: .; V gene: TRBV19; J gene: TRBJ1-1; CDR3 DNA: TGTGCCAGTAGTATTCAGGCAATGAACACTGAAGCTTTCTTT; CDR3 protein: CASSIQAMNTEAFF
clone size: few; D gene: .; V gene: TRBV29-1; J gene: TRBJ1-5; CDR3 DNA: TGCAGCGTTGCGGGGAGGGGTAATCAGCCCCAGCATTTT; CDR3 protein: CSVAGRGNQPQHF
clone size: once; D gene: .; V gene: TRBV5-6; J gene: TRBJ1-3; CDR3 DNA: TGTGCCAGCAGGTCCTCGAGGGACTCTGGAAACACCATATATTTT; CDR3 protein: CASRSSRDSGNTIYF
clone size: .; D gene: .; V gene: TRBV28; J gene: TRBJ1-3; CDR3 DNA: TGTGCCAGCAGCCCCCCCCGGGGTTGGTCTGGAAACACCATATATTTT; CDR3 protein: CASSPPRGWSGNTIYF
clone size: once; D gene: TRBD2; V gene: TRBV10-1; J gene: TRBJ2-3; CDR3 DNA: TGCGCCAGCAGTGGATCAGCGGGAGTGGCAGATACGCAGTATTTT; CDR3 protein: CASSGSAGVADTQYF
clone size: .; D gene: TRBD1; V gene: TRBV5-1; J gene: TRBJ2-7; CDR3 DNA: TGCGCCAGCAGCTTTATCGGGACAGCTTACGAGCAGTACTTC; CDR3 protein: CASSFIGTAYEQYF
clone size: .; D gene: TRBD2; V gene: TRBV30; J gene: TRBJ2-1; CDR3 DNA: TGTGCCTGGAGTAAAACTAGCGGGAGAATCAATGAGCAGTTCTTC; CDR3 protein: CAWSKTSGRINEQFF
clone size: .; D gene: TRBD2; V gene: TRBV11-2; J gene: TRBJ2-1; CDR3 DNA: TGTGCCAGCAGCGTGGGACTAGCGGACAATGAGCAGTTCTTC; CDR3 protein: CASSVGLADNEQFF
clone size: once; D gene: TRBD2; V gene: TRBV28; J gene: TRBJ2-1; CDR3 DNA: TGTGCCAGCAGCTACGGGGGGCGGGGGGACTACAATGAGCAGTTCTTC; CDR3 protein: CASSYGGRGDYNEQFF
clone size: .; D gene: TRBD2; V gene: TRBV19; J gene: TRBJ2-7; CDR3 DNA: TGTGCCAGTAGTCCCGTAGCGGGAGGAAACGAGCAGTACTTC; CDR3 protein: CASSPVAGGNEQYF
clone size: .; D gene: .; V gene: TRBV11-3; J gene: TRBJ2-5; CDR3 DNA: TGTGCCAGCAGCTCCTCTCAGGGGACAGAGACCCAGTACTTC; CDR3 protein: CASSSSQGTETQYF
clone size: .; D gene: .; V gene: TRBV30; J gene: TRBJ1-6; CDR3 DNA: TGTGCCTGGATACAGAGCTCCTATAATTCACCCCTCCACTTT; CDR3 protein: CAWIQSSYNSPLHF
clone size: once; D gene: .; V gene: TRBV7-2; J gene: TRBJ2-3; CDR3 DNA: TGTGCCAGCAGCTTAAGGGACATCACCAGCACAGATACGCAGTATTTT; CDR3 protein: CASSLRDITSTDTQYF
clone size: .; D gene: TRBD1; V gene: TRBV6-1; J gene: TRBJ1-5; CDR3 DNA: TGTGCCAGCAGTGATTTTTCGGGACAGGGATATCAGCCCCAGCATTTT; CDR3 protein: CASSDFSGQGYQPQHF
clone size: .; D gene: TRBD2; V gene: TRBV3-1/TRBV3-2; J gene: TRBJ2-1; CDR3 DNA: TGTGCCAGCAGCCGAGTAGGACTAGCGGGAGGGATCGAGCAGTTCTTC; CDR3 protein: CASSRVGLAGGIEQFF
clone size: .; D gene: TRBD2; V gene: TRBV19; J gene: TRBJ2-7; CDR3 DNA: TGTGCCAGCCAAGGGGCTAGCGGGACGGGCGAGCAGTACTTC; CDR3 protein: CASQGASGTGEQYF
clone size: .; D gene: .; V gene: TRBV6-1; J gene: TRBJ1-2; CDR3 DNA: TGTGCCAGCAGTGAACGCCCAACGGGCTATGGCTACACCTTC; CDR3 protein: CASSERPTGYGYTF
clone size: .; D gene: TRBD1; V gene: TRBV6-6; J gene: TRBJ2-7; CDR3 DNA: TGTGCCAGCAGTTACTCGACAGGGACAGGGGGAGAGCAGTACTTC; CDR3 protein: CASSYSTGTGGEQYF
clone size: .; D gene: TRBD1; V gene: TRBV5-1; J gene: TRBJ2-5; CDR3 DNA: TGCGCCAGCATTGGGACAGACCAAGAGACCCAGTACTTC; CDR3 protein: CASIGTDQETQYF
clone size: few; D gene: TRBD2; V gene: TRBV10-3; J gene: TRBJ2-1; CDR3 DNA: TGTGCCATCAGTGAGTCGACTAGCGGCAATGAGCAGTTCTTC; CDR3 protein: CAISESTSGNEQFF
clone size: .; D gene: .; V gene: TRBV9; J gene: TRBJ2-3; CDR3 DNA: TGTGCCAGCAGCGCCACGTATACCGGGACTTCTCGCACAGATACGCAGTATTTT; CDR3 protein: CASSATYTGTSRTDTQYF
clone size: .; D gene: .; V gene: TRBV28; J gene: TRBJ2-5; CDR3 DNA: TGTGCCAGCAGTTCCAATGGCCGAGAGACCCAGTACTTC; CDR3 protein: CASSSNGRETQYF
clone size: .; D gene: .; V gene: TRBV9; J gene: TRBJ2-6; CDR3 DNA: TGTGCCAGCAGCGTAAGACAGGCGGCAGAAGGGGCCAACGTCCTGACTTTC; CDR3 protein: CASSVRQAAEGANVLTF
clone size: once; D gene: TRBD1; V gene: TRBV24-1; J gene: TRBJ2-6; CDR3 DNA: TGTGCCACCAGTGGCCGGGACAGGGAGAACTCTGGGGCCAACGTCCTGACTTTC; CDR3 protein: CATSGRDRENSGANVLTF
clone size: .; D gene: TRBD1; V gene: TRBV5-6; J gene: TRBJ2-2; CDR3 DNA: TGTGCCAGCAGTAAGACAGGGGTAAACACCGGGGAGCTGTTTTTT; CDR3 protein: CASSKTGVNTGELFF
clone size: .; D gene: .; V gene: TRBV12-3/TRBV12-4; J gene: TRBJ1-2; CDR3 DNA: TGTGCCAGCAGCTTTGAGGTATCGGCAGCCACCTTC; CDR3 protein: CASSFEVSAATF
clone size: .; D gene: TRBD2; V gene: TRBV7-7; J gene: TRBJ2-3; CDR3 DNA: TGTGCCAGCAGCCCACGTAGCGGGATCACAGATACGCAGTATTTT; CDR3 protein: CASSPRSGITDTQYF
clone size: .; D gene: TRBD1; V gene: TRBV7-9; J gene: TRBJ2-5; CDR3 DNA: TGTGCCAGCAGCAAAGGGACAGACGGACAAGAGACCCAGTACTTC; CDR3 protein: CASSKGTDGQETQYF
clone size: once; D gene: TRBD1; V gene: TRBV12-5; J gene: TRBJ2-7; CDR3 DNA: TGTGCATTCACAGGGGGAGCGGGCGAGGTCCAGAGGCTCTACGAGCAGTACTTC; CDR3 protein: CAFTGGAGEVQRLYEQYF
clone size: .; D gene: TRBD2; V gene: TRBV6-5; J gene: TRBJ2-1; CDR3 DNA: TGTGCCACCCGAACCGGGACTAGCGGAGACAATGAGCAGTTCTTC; CDR3 protein: CATRTGTSGDNEQFF
clone size: .; D gene: TRBD2; V gene: TRBV6-6; J gene: TRBJ2-7; CDR3 DNA: TGTGCCAGCAGTAGGGGGACTAGCGGCTACGAGCAGTACTTC; CDR3 protein: CASSRGTSGYEQYF
clone size: .; D gene: .; V gene: TRBV5-6; J gene: TRBJ2-3; CDR3 DNA: TGTGCCAGCAGCTTGTCGGGAGTCGCAGATACGCAGTATTTT; CDR3 protein: CASSLSGVADTQYF
clone size: .; D gene: .; V gene: TRBV19; J gene: TRBJ1-2; CDR3 DNA: TGTGCCAGTCGAACCGGGAGTATCAATGGCTACACCTTC; CDR3 protein: CASRTGSINGYTF
clone size: .; D gene: .; V gene: TRBV9; J gene: TRBJ1-1; CDR3 DNA: TGTGCCAGCAGCGTGCACAGTTTTACTGAAGCTTTCTTT; CDR3 protein: CASSVHSFTEAFF
clone size: .; D gene: .; V gene: TRBV6-1; J gene: TRBJ2-1; CDR3 DNA: TGTGCCAGCAGTGAACAGGGGTTCATCTCCTACAATGAGCAGTTCTTC; CDR3 protein: CASSEQGFISYNEQFF
clone size: .; D gene: .; V gene: TRBV9; J gene: TRBJ1-3; CDR3 DNA: TGTGCCAGCAGCGTAGATCCCGACAGAAACACCATATATTTT; CDR3 protein: CASSVDPDRNTIYF
clone size: .; D gene: .; V gene: TRBV7-2; J gene: TRBJ1-2; CDR3 DNA: TGTGCCAGCAGCTTGTCTAGGCAGAACTATGGCTACACCTTC; CDR3 protein: CASSLSRQNYGYTF
clone size: few; D gene: .; V gene: TRBV12-3/TRBV12-4; J gene: TRBJ1-2; CDR3 DNA: TGTGCCAGCAGTTTATCCAGCGCTGGCTACACCTTC; CDR3 protein: CASSLSSAGYTF
clone size: .; D gene: .; V gene: TRBV11-2; J gene: TRBJ2-2; CDR3 DNA: TGTGCCAGCAGCTTAGTGGGCGGGCCGAACACCGGGGAGCTGTTTTTT; CDR3 protein: CASSLVGGPNTGELFF
clone size: .; D gene: TRBD2; V gene: TRBV5-1; J gene: TRBJ2-1; CDR3 DNA: TGCGCCAGCAGTCCCTCTCCCGGGACTAGCGGGAGCAATGAGCAGTTCTTC; CDR3 protein: CASSPSPGTSGSNEQFF
clone size: .; D gene: .; V gene: TRBV12-3/TRBV12-4; J gene: TRBJ1-2; CDR3 DNA: TGTGCCAGCAGCAGACGACAGTCCTATGGCTACACCTTC; CDR3 protein: CASSRRQSYGYTF
clone size: .; D gene: TRBD1; V gene: TRBV5-4; J gene: TRBJ1-2; CDR3 DNA: TGTGCCAGCAGCTCCCCGGGACAGGGCCGCTATGGCTACACCTTC; CDR3 protein: CASSSPGQGRYGYTF